This TCR beta chain derives from a study of regulatory T cells in long-lasting Graves disease. Study outcomes and limitations: Peripheral blood alone, not thyroid tissue, underwent study.

Stated time point: newly diagnosed GD, antithyroid drugs for less than 3 months. Scientists built the TCR library using RNA that was extracted from PBMCs. V lost 5 bases and J lost 6; bases outside the gene matches: 10. The CDR3 consists of 15 residues. CDR1 is LGHDT, CDR2 YNNKEL, per germline (reference sequence). Libraries of TCR beta came from iRepertoire HTBI primers plus Arm-PCR of CDR3 regions. TCRdb passed the multiplex PCR reads through MiXCR, listing each CDR3 protein once. The sample contains some 450,000 distinct CDR3 sequences, 15% to 20% of which appear only once. This clonotype has at least ten counts. No antigen is known for it. The same data also went into a second study, on T cells in Graves' hyperthyroidism and ophthalmopathy.

The source material was peripheral blood mononuclear cells (PBMCs), sampled at new diagnosis, from a patient treated with antithyroid drugs. The clonotype originates from a woman in her twenties or thirties with Graves disease. The genes are TRBV3-1 and TRBJ2-5, with 9 nucleotides matching TRBD2. In DNA, the CDR3 is TGTGCCAGCAGCGAAATGGCGGGAGGGCCCCAGACCCAGTACTTC. As protein: CASSEMAGGPQTQYF.